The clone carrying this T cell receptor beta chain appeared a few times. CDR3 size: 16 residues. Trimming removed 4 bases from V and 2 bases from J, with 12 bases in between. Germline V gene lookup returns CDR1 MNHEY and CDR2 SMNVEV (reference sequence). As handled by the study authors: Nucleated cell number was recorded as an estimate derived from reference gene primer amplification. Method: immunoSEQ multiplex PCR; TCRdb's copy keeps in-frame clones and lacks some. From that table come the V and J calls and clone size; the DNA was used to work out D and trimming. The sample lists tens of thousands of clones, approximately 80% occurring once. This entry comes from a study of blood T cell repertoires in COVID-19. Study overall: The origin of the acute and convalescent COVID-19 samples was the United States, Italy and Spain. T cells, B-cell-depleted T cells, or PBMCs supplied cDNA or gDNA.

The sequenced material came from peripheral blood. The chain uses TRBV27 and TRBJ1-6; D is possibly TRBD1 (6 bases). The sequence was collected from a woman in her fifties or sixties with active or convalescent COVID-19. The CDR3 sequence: CASSWGLPPYNSPLHF. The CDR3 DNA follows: TGTGCCAGCAGTTGGGGGCTACCTCCCTATAATTCACCCCTCCACTTT.